A single sample gave rise to the 30 T cell receptor beta chains below, sequenced in a study of technical replicates of blood from a few donors. TCRdb's copy holds only in-frame clones and misses some; the assay was immunoSEQ multiplex PCR. There are around 70,000 clones in the sample; 94% occur only once, and approximately 0.4% lies in the top ten. The sequencing input was T cells isolated from PBMCs. These receptor sequences come from a human donor in good health.

This clone was seen just once. The rearrangement links TRBV15 to TRBJ2-2, with D unclear. This CDR3 has 16 amino acids. The germline CDR1 and CDR2 sequences are LNHNV and YYDKDF (reference sequence). Trimming took 0 bases from V and 4 from J, leaving 12 bases between them. The CDR3 nucleotides are TGTGCCACCAGCAGAGATATGCTAGTTGCCACCGGGGAGCTGTTTTTT. Translating gives CATSRDMLVATGELFF.

V is TRBV27 and J is TRBJ1-4; the D gene is possibly TRBD1 (6 bases). V was shortened by 4 bases and J by 8 bases, with 14 bases between the two germline ends. Germline V gene sequence: CDR1 MNHEY, CDR2 SMNVEV (reference sequence). CDR3 length equals 14 residues. CDR3 nucleotides: TGTGCCAGCAGTTGGTCCAGGGGAAAAGAAAAACTGTTTTTT. This encodes CASSWSRGKEKLFF.

A note on this clone: Other DNA sequences from this sample encode an identical CDR3 as well. The chain uses TRBV7-9 and TRBJ2-3; 9 bases are shared with TRBD2. The trim removed 5 bases at V and 0 bases at J, leaving 3 bases unmatched. CDR3 length equals 15 residues. Germline V gives CDR1 SEHNR, CDR2 FQNEAQ (reference sequence). In DNA, the CDR3 is TGTGCCAGCAGCCCTAGCGGGATTAGCACAGATACGCAGTATTTT. Protein: CASSPSGISTDTQYF.

This chain connects TRBV5-5 to TRBJ1-1; D may be TRBD1 (5 bases). This CDR3 region has 16 residues. The V end lost 2 bases, the J end lost 4 bases, and 18 bases lay between the germline ends. Germline CDR1 and CDR2: SGHKS and YYEKEE (reference sequence). DNA for the CDR3: TGTGCCAGCAGCTTCGGCCTGCAGGGAGGTGGCACTGAAGCTTTCTTT. Its protein product is CASSFGLQGGGTEAFF.

In its sample, this clone was seen once. This chain joins TRBV6-1 and TRBJ2-7; TRBD1 matches 11 bases. Germline V gives CDR1 MNHNS, CDR2 SASEGT. This CDR3 is built from 16 residues. Trimming cost V 2 bases and J 6 bases; bases outside gene matches: 9. The CDR3 DNA sequence: TGTGCCAGCAGTGAACTGGACAAAGGACAGGGGGCCGAGCAGTACTTC. As protein: CASSELDKGQGAEQYF.

The V and J genes are TRBV29-1 and TRBJ2-1; TRBD1 is a possible D gene (6 bases). V dropped 7 bases and J dropped 4 bases, with 11 bases sitting between them. The germline V gene has CDR1 SQVTM and CDR2 ANQGSEA. The CDR3 is 12 amino acids. CDR3 DNA: TGCAGCGGATGGACAGTTTACAATGAGCAGTTCTTC. Translated, it gives CSGWTVYNEQFF.

The CDR3 DNA reads as TGTGCCAGCAGCTTATCTAGACAGGGGGGCACCGGGGAGCTGTTTTTT. The encoded protein is CASSLSRQGGTGELFF. The chain couples TRBV7-8 to TRBJ2-2, with TRBD1 matching over 9 bases. V dropped 2 bases and J dropped 4; count of bases not matched to a gene: 5. Germline CDR1 SGHVS, CDR2 FQNEAQ. CDR3 size: 16 residues.

The V call is TRBV15, the J call TRBJ2-7, with 8 bases matching TRBD1. Germline V gene sequence: CDR1 LNHNV, CDR2 YYDKDF (reference sequence). The CDR3 has 15 amino acids. The junction had 4 bases not matched to a gene; V was cut back by 3 bases and J by 0 bases. The CDR3 is CATSRGQESSYEQYF. The CDR3 DNA is TGTGCCACCAGCAGGGGACAGGAAAGCTCCTACGAGCAGTACTTC.

The chain combines TRBV9 with TRBJ2-6; D not certain. The CDR3 sequence is 16 residues long. Per the germline V gene, CDR1 is SGDLS and CDR2 is YYNGEE. V was clipped by 4 bases and J by 1 base, with 12 bases between them. The CDR3 is CASSPLPGSGANVLTF. The CDR3 region has the DNA TGTGCCAGCAGCCCTCTCCCCGGTTCTGGGGCCAACGTCCTGACTTTC. The full variable domain, in which reference TRBV9 and TRBJ2-6 provide the parts outside the CDR3, is DSGVTQTPKHLITATGQRVTLRCSPRSGDLSVYWYQQSLDQGLQFLIQYYNGEERAKGNILERFSAQQFPDLHSELNLSSLELGDSALYFCASSPLPGSGANVLTFGAGSRLTVL.

CDR3 sequence reads: CASSVRDYFDGYTF. CDR3 DNA: TGTGCCAGCAGCGTAAGAGACTACTTCGATGGCTACACCTTC. The rearrangement uses TRBV9 and TRBJ1-2; unclear D gene. The V end was cut by 1 base, the J end by 6 bases, with 13 bases between. The CDR3 runs 14 residues. In germline, CDR1 is SGDLS, CDR2 YYNGEE.

This sequence joins TRBV30 and TRBJ1-4; TRBD1 might be the D (5 bases). V was trimmed by 0 bases and J by 3 bases, leaving 17 bases between them. Germline lookup yields CDR1 GTSNPN and CDR2 SVGIG (reference sequence). CDR3 length: 17 amino acids. The CDR3 DNA is TGTGCCTGGAGTGTAACCTCGCGGGGCCGTTCTAATGAAAAACTGTTTTTT. Translation: CAWSVTSRGRSNEKLFF.

The V call is TRBV5-1, the J call TRBJ1-1, with 9 bases that match TRBD1. In germline, CDR1 is SGHRS, CDR2 YFSETQ. Germline trimming cut 7 bases from V and 5 bases from J; bases unmatched to any gene: 9. The CDR3 consists of 14 residues. CDR3 nucleotides: TGCGCCAGCTCTCGGGGGACAGGGTCTACTGAAGCTTTCTTT. It encodes CASSRGTGSTEAFF.

The rearrangement links TRBV27 to TRBJ2-7; 14 bases are a match to TRBD2. The CDR3 extends over 17 amino acids. Looked up from germline, CDR1 is MNHEY and CDR2 is SMNVEV (reference sequence). V shed 4 bases, J shed 0 bases, and the junction held 5 bases outside the gene matches. The CDR3 is CASSSGLAGANSYEQYF. In DNA form, the CDR3 reads TGTGCCAGCAGTTCGGGACTAGCGGGGGCAAACTCCTACGAGCAGTACTTC.

The chain combines TRBV6-5 with TRBJ1-2; unclear D gene. Germline V CDR1 and CDR2: MNHEY, SVGAGI. The CDR3 is 14 amino acids. Trimming pared 6 bases from V and 5 bases from J, leaving 16 bases between. CDR3 sequence: CASREVYGEYGYTF. The CDR3 DNA sequence: TGTGCCAGCAGAGAAGTATACGGAGAATATGGCTACACCTTC.

The chain combines TRBV12-1 with TRBJ1-2. TRBV12-1 is given as a pseudogene. The CDR3 covers 19 residues. The CDR3 DNA is TGTGCCAGCAGCTCCGATACCGGGACTCCCACATCCCGATCACAGGGCTACACCTTC. Translated, it gives CASSSDTGTPTSRSQGYTF.

The rearrangement uses TRBV4-3 and TRBJ1-4, with a possible D match to TRBD1 (6 bases). The CDR3 loop spans 16 amino acids. V lost 3 bases to trimming and J lost 5 bases, with 16 bases between them. Germline-derived CDR1 and CDR2 are LGHNA and YSLEER. The CDR3 DNA is TGCGCCAGCAGCCAGGACAGTTTCGTCGCGAATGAAAAACTGTTTTTT. This sequence encodes CASSQDSFVANEKLFF.

This sequence joins TRBV25-1 and TRBJ2-5; D remains ambiguous. V was pared by 4 bases and J by 0 bases, with 9 bases between. This CDR3 region has 14 residues. Germline V gene data show CDR1 as MGHDK and CDR2 as SYGVNS. The CDR3 DNA reads TGTGCCAGCAGTGGTCCCTTATACCAAGAGACCCAGTACTTC. This gives the protein CASSGPLYQETQYF.

The chain combines TRBV27 with TRBJ1-5; no clear D. The CDR3 has 16 amino acids. With 7 bases removed from V and 0 bases from J, the gap between germline ends came to 16 bases. Germline CDR1 MNHEY, CDR2 SMNVEV (reference sequence). CDR3 sequence reads: CASTSTSGYSNQPQHF. The CDR3, as DNA: TGTGCCAGCACCTCCACCTCGGGTTATAGCAATCAGCCCCAGCATTTT.

The chain carries TRBV29-1 and TRBJ2-5; the match to TRBD2 covers 8 bases. Trimming removed 8 bases from V and 4 bases from J; junction bases left unmatched: 12. CDR1 and CDR2 (germline): SQVTM, ANQGSEA. This CDR3 is built from 14 residues. CDR3 nucleotides: TGCAGCTCACAGACTAGCGTCATGGGAGAGACCCAGTACTTC. Protein sequence: CSSQTSVMGETQYF. Drawing the rest from reference TRBV29-1 and TRBJ2-5, the complete variable domain is SAVISQKPSRDICQRGTSLTIQCQVDSQVTMMFWYRQQPGQSLTLIATANQGSEATYESGFVIDKFPISRPNLTFSTLTVSNMSPEDSSIYLCSSQTSVMGETQYFGPGTRLLVL.

The V gene is TRBV7-9, the J gene TRBJ1-1; maybe TRBD1 (5 bases). The length of the CDR3 is 13 residues. V was shortened by 4 bases and J by 4 bases, with 10 bases between the two germline ends. Looked up from germline, CDR1 is SEHNR and CDR2 is FQNEAQ (reference sequence). DNA for the CDR3: TGTGCCAGCAGCTACGGGCAGGGCACTGAAGCTTTCTTT. This encodes CASSYGQGTEAFF.

The CDR3 protein is CASSLGEGTSQFF. The CDR3, as DNA: TGTGCCAGCAGCTTGGGGGAGGGGACTAGTCAGTTCTTC. The chain links TRBV5-6 to TRBJ2-1, with 8 bases identical to TRBD2. In germline, CDR1 is SGHDT, CDR2 YYEEEE. This CDR3 spans 13 amino acids. Trimming took 0 bases from V and 13 from J; bases not matched to a gene: 6.

This chain links TRBV7-6 with TRBJ2-7, with TRBD1 matching over 10 bases. Germline-derived CDR1 and CDR2 are SGHVS and FNYEAQ. CDR3 size: 15 residues. The trim removed 4 bases at V and 2 bases at J, leaving 5 bases unmatched. The CDR3 is CASSSIGTGAYEQYF. As DNA, the CDR3 is TGTGCCAGCAGCTCTATTGGGACAGGGGCCTACGAGCAGTACTTC.

The chain recombines TRBV4-2 with TRBJ2-3, with a possible D match to TRBD1 (6 bases). V was shortened by 4 bases and J by 3 bases, with 14 bases between the two germline ends. CDR3 length: 15 amino acids. Germline V gene sequence: CDR1 LGHNA, CDR2 YNFKEQ. The CDR3 sequence: CASSLGGANTDTQYF. The CDR3 DNA is TGTGCCAGCAGCCTAGGGGGAGCCAATACAGATACGCAGTATTTT.

The chain uses TRBV27 and TRBJ2-1, with a weak D call TRBD2 (6 bases). This CDR3 region has 13 residues. CDR1 and CDR2 from the germline V gene are MNHEY and SMNVEV (reference sequence). V was cut by 5 bases and J by 4 bases, with 9 bases left in between. CDR3 residues: CASSMGLYNEQFF. As DNA, the CDR3 is TGTGCCAGCAGTATGGGACTTTACAATGAGCAGTTCTTC.

CDR3 protein: CASSEEKPTSTF. The CDR3 DNA is TGTGCCAGCAGTGAAGAGAAACCTACCTCCACCTTC. J is TRBJ1-2 and V is TRBV2; D gene uncertain. Germline V lookup: CDR1 SNHLY, CDR2 FYNNEI. V lost 1 base to trimming and J lost 13 bases, with 13 bases between them. The CDR3 loop spans 12 amino acids.

This chain links TRBV18 with TRBJ1-5; weak D call: TRBD1 (5 bases). The germline V and J ends were trimmed by 2 bases and 7 bases, with 9 bases remaining between them. Per the germline V gene, CDR1 is KGHSH and CDR2 is LQKENI. CDR3 size: 13 residues. The CDR3 DNA sequence: TGTGCCAGCTCACCATCAGGGAACCAGCCCCAGCATTTT. Translation: CASSPSGNQPQHF. The whole variable domain, remainder taken from reference TRBV18 and TRBJ1-5, is NAGVMQNPRHLVRRRGQEARLRCSPMKGHSHVYWYRQLPEEGLKFMVYLQKENIIDESGMPKERFSAEFPKEGPSILRIQQVVRGDSAAYFCASSPSGNQPQHFGDGTRLSIL.

This chain connects TRBV25-1 to TRBJ1-5; 11 bases map to TRBD1. Germline CDR1 is MGHDK and CDR2 is SYGVNS. The CDR3 totals 16 residues. V gave up 2 bases and J gave up 7 bases; unmatched junction bases: 7. The CDR3 here is CASSEPGTGGLQPQHF. CDR3 coding DNA: TGTGCCAGCAGTGAACCCGGGACAGGGGGGTTGCAGCCCCAGCATTTT.

The CDR3 loop is CASSKEGNEQFF. CDR3 coding DNA: TGTGCCAGCAGCAAGGAGGGGAATGAGCAGTTCTTC. The V call is TRBV6-5, the J call TRBJ2-1; tentatively, D is TRBD2 (6 bases). The CDR3 runs 12 residues. V was trimmed by 6 bases and J by 7 bases, leaving 10 bases between them. Germline V gene data show CDR1 as MNHEY and CDR2 as SVGAGI.

This chain joins TRBV11-2 and TRBJ1-1; D unclear. Trimming took 5 bases from V and 1 from J, leaving 8 bases between them. Germline assignment: CDR1 SGHAT and CDR2 FQNNGV. This CDR3 is built from 13 residues. The chain's CDR3 is CASSPGSNTEAFF. The CDR3 DNA is TGTGCCAGCAGCCCGGGATCGAACACTGAAGCTTTCTTT.

This sequence joins TRBV25-1 and TRBJ2-4, with TRBD1 as a possible D gene (5 bases). The CDR3 is 16 amino acids. Germline-derived CDR1 and CDR2 are MGHDK and SYGVNS. Trimming removed 3 bases at V and 0 bases at J, with 12 bases between. In DNA form, the CDR3 reads TGTGCCAGCAGTGATCAGGGCCTCATAGCCAAAAACATTCAGTACTTC. Protein product: CASSDQGLIAKNIQYF.